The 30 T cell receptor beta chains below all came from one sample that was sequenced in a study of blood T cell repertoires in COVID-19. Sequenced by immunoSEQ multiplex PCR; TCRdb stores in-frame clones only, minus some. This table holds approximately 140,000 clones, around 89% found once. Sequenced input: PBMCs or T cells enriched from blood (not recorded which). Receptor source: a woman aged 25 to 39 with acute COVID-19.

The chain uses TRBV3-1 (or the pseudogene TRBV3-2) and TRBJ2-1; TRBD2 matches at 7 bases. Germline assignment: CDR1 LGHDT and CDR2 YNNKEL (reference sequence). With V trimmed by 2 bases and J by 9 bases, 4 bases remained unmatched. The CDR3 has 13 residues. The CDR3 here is CASSQFLAVEQFF. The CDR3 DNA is TGTGCCAGCAGCCAATTTCTAGCGGTTGAGCAGTTCTTC.

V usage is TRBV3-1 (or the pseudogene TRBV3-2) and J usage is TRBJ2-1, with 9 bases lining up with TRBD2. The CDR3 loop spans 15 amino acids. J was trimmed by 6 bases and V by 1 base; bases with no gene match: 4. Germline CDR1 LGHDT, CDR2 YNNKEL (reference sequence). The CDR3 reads CASSQGGTSTNEQFF. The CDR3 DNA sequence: TGTGCCAGCAGCCAAGGGGGGACTAGCACCAATGAGCAGTTCTTC.

The CDR3 protein is CASSPLWGGDYEQYF. CDR3 sequence (DNA): TGTGCCAGCAGTCCCCTCTGGGGCGGTGACTACGAGCAGTACTTC. This rearrangement joins TRBV27 to TRBJ2-7, with D possibly matching TRBD1 (5 bases). With 5 bases removed from V and 3 bases from J, the gap between germline ends came to 17 bases. The germline V gene has CDR1 MNHEY and CDR2 SMNVEV (reference sequence). The CDR3 consists of 15 residues.

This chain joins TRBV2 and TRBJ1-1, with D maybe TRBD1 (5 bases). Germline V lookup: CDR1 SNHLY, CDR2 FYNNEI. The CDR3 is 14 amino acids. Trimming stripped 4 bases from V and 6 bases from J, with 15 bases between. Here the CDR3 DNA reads TGTGCCAGCAGTGTGGGGCCCACGCTCGCTGAAGCTTTCTTT. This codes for CASSVGPTLAEAFF. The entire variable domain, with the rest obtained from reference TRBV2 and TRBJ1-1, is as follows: EPEVTQTPSHQVTQMGQEVILRCVPISNHLYFYWYRQILGQKVEFLVSFYNNEISEKSEIFDDQFSVERPDGSNFTLKIRSTKLEDSAMYFCASSVGPTLAEAFFGQGTRLTVV.

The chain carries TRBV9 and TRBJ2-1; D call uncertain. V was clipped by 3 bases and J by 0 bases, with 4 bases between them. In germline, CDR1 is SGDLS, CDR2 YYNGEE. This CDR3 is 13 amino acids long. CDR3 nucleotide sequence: TGTGCCAGCAGCGCTAGCTCCTACAATGAGCAGTTCTTC. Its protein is CASSASSYNEQFF. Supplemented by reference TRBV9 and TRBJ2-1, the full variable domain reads DSGVTQTPKHLITATGQRVTLRCSPRSGDLSVYWYQQSLDQGLQFLIQYYNGEERAKGNILERFSAQQFPDLHSELNLSSLELGDSALYFCASSASSYNEQFFGPGTRLTVL.

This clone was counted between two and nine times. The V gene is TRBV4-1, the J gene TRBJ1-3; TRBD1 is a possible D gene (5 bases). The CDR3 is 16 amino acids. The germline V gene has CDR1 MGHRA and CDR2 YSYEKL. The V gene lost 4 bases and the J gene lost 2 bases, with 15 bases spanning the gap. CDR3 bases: TGCGCCAGCAGCCTACAAATGGGGGGGACTGGAAACACCATATATTTT. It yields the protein CASSLQMGGTGNTIYF.

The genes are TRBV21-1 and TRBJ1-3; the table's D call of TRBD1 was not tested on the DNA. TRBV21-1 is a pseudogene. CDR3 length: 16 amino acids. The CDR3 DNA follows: TGTGCCAGCAGCAAAAACCGGGACAGCTCTGGAAACACCATATATTTT. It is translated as CASSKNRDSSGNTIYF.

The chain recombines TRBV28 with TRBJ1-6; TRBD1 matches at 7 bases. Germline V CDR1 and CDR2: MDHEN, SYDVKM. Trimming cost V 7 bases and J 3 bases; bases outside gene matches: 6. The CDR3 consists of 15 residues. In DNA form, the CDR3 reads TGTGCCAGCACCTCCCAGGGGGGCTATAATTCACCCCTCCACTTT. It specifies CASTSQGGYNSPLHF.

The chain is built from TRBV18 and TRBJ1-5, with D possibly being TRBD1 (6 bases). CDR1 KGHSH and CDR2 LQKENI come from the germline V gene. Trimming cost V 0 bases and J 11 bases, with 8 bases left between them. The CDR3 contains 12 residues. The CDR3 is CASSPPGQTQHF. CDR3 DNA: TGTGCCAGCTCACCACCAGGACAGACCCAGCATTTT.

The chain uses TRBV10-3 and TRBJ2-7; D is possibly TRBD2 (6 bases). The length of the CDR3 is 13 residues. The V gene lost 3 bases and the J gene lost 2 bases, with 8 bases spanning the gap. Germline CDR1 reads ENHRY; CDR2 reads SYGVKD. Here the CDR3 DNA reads TGTGCCATCAGTGACAGGGAGGCCTACGAGCAGTACTTC. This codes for CAISDREAYEQYF.

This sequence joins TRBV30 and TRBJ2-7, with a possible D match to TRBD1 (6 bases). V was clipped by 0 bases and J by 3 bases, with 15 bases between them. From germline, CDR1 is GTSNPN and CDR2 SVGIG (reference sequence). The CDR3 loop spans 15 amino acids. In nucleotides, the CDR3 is TGTGCCTGGAGTGTACCCGGGACACCCGTCTACGAGCAGTACTTC. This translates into CAWSVPGTPVYEQYF.

The CDR3 sequence: CASSATQGGYGYTF. The CDR3 DNA sequence: TGTGCCAGCAGCGCCACTCAGGGAGGCTATGGCTACACCTTC. The V and J genes are TRBV9 and TRBJ1-2; perhaps TRBD1 as D (5 bases). This CDR3 is built from 14 residues. Germline assignment: CDR1 SGDLS and CDR2 YYNGEE. The V end was cut by 3 bases, the J end by 4 bases, with 13 bases between.

CDR3 residues: CAWSFDGGRADTQYF. The CDR3 DNA is TGTGCCTGGAGTTTCGATGGCGGGAGGGCAGATACGCAGTATTTT. The rearrangement joins TRBV30 to TRBJ2-3, with 9 bases that match TRBD2. The V gene's germline CDR1 is GTSNPN and CDR2 SVGIG (reference sequence). The trim removed 2 bases at V and 4 bases at J, leaving 7 bases unmatched. There are 15 residues in the CDR3.

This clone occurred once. The CDR3 reads CASSLGGIYDEQFF. In DNA form, the CDR3 reads TGCGCCAGCAGCTTGGGCGGGATTTACGATGAGCAGTTCTTC. The rearrangement uses TRBV5-1 and TRBJ2-1; D is possibly TRBD2 (6 bases). The CDR3 runs 14 residues. Germline CDR1 and CDR2: SGHRS and YFSETQ. Trimming left V 0 bases short and J 8 bases short, with 12 bases between.

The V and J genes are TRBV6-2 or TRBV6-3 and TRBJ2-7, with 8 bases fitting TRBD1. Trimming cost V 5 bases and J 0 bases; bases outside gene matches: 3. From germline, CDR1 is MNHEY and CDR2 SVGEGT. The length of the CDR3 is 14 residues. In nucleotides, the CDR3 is TGTGCCAGCAGTAGGACAGGGCTCTCCTACGAGCAGTACTTC. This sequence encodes CASSRTGLSYEQYF.

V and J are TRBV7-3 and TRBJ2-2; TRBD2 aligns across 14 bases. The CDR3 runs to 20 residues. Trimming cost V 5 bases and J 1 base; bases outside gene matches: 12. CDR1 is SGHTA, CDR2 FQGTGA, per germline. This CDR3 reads CASSIISPGTSGRNTGELFF. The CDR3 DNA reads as TGTGCCAGCAGCATCATCTCCCCAGGGACTAGCGGGAGGAACACCGGGGAGCTGTTTTTT.

The CDR3 spells CASSQERGYEKLFF. CDR3 nucleotides: TGTGCCAGCAGCCAAGAACGCGGGTATGAAAAACTGTTTTTT. This sequence joins TRBV14 and TRBJ1-4; D is undetermined. This CDR3 contains 14 residues. Trimming took off 0 bases at V and 6 bases at J, with 8 bases between the two ends. CDR1 is SGHDN, CDR2 FVKESK, per germline.

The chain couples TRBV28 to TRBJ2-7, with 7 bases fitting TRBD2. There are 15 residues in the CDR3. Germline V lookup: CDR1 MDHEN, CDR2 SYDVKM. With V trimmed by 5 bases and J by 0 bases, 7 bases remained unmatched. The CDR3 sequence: CASSPLRDYSYEQYF. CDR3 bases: TGTGCCAGCAGTCCCCTCCGGGACTACTCCTACGAGCAGTACTTC.

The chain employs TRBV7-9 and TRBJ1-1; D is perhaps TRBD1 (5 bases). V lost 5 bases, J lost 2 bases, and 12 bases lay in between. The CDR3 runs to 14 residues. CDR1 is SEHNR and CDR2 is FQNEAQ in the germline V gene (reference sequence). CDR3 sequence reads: CASSHQRGNTEAFF. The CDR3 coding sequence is TGTGCCAGCAGCCACCAAAGGGGAAACACTGAAGCTTTCTTT.

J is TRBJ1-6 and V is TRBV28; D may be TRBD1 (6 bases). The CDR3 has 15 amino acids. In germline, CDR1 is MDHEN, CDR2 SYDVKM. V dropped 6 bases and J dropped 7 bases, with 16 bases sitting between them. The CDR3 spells CASSITGKLNSPLHF. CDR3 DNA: TGTGCCAGCAGCATTACAGGGAAATTGAATTCACCCCTCCACTTT.

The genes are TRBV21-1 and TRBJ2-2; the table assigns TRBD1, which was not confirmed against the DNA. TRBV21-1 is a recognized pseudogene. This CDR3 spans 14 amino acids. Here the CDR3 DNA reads TGTGCCAGCACCTCCAGGGTGGACACCGGGGAGCTGTTTTTT. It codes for CASTSRVDTGELFF.

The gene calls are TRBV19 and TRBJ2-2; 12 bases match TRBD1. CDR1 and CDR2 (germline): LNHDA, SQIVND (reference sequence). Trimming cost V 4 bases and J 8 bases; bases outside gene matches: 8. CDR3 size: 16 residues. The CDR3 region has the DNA TGTGCCAGTAGTAACCCGGGACAGGGGGCGGAAGGGGAGCTGTTTTTT. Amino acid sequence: CASSNPGQGAEGELFF.

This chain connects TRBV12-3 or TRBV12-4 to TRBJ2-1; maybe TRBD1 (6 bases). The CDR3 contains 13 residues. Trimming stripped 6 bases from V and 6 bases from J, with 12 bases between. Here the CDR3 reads CASSQQGSNEQFF. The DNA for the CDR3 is TGTGCCAGCAGCCAACAGGGTAGCAATGAGCAGTTCTTC.

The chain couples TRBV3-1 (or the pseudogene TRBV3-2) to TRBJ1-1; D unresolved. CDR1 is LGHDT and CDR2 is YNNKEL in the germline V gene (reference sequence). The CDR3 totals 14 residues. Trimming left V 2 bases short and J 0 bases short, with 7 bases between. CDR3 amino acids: CASSQLSVNTEAFF. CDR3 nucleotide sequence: TGTGCCAGCAGCCAATTATCGGTGAACACTGAAGCTTTCTTT.

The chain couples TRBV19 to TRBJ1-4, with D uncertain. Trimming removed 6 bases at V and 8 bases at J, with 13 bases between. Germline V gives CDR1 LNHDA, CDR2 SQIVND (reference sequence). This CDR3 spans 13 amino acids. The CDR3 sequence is CASREGNGEKLFF. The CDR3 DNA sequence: TGTGCCAGTAGAGAGGGTAACGGCGAAAAACTGTTTTTT.

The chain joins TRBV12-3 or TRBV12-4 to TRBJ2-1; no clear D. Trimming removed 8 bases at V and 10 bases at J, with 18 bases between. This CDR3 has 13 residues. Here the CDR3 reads CASGFNGGYEQFF. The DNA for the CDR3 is TGTGCCAGCGGGTTCAACGGCGGTTACGAGCAGTTCTTC.

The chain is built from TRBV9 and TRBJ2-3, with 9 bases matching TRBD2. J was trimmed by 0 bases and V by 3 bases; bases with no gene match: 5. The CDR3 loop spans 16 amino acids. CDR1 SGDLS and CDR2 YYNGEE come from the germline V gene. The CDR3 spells CASSAGLALSTDTQYF. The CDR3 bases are TGTGCCAGCAGCGCTGGACTAGCGCTGAGCACAGATACGCAGTATTTT. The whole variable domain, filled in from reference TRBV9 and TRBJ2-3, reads DSGVTQTPKHLITATGQRVTLRCSPRSGDLSVYWYQQSLDQGLQFLIQYYNGEERAKGNILERFSAQQFPDLHSELNLSSLELGDSALYFCASSAGLALSTDTQYFGPGTRLTVL.

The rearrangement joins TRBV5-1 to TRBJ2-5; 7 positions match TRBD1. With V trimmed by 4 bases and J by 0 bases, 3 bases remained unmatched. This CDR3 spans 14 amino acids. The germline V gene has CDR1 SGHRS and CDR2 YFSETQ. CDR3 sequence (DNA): TGCGCCAGCAGCCCGGGACAGTACCAAGAGACCCAGTACTTC. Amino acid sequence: CASSPGQYQETQYF.

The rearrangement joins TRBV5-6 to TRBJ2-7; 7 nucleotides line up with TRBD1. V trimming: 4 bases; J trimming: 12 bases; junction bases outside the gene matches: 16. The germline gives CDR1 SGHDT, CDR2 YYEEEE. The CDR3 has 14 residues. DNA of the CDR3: TGTGCCAGCAGCACTGGGACAGTTTCTACGAGGGTGTACTTC. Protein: CASSTGTVSTRVYF.

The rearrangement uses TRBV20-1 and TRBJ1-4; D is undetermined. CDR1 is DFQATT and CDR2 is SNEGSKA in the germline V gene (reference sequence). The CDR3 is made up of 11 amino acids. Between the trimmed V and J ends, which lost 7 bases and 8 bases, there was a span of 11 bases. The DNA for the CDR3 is TGCAGTGTAGTCTTGGTGGAAAAACTGTTTTTT. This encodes CSVVLVEKLFF.